This section outlines one T cell receptor (beta chain) sequence together with its context. The antigen remains unidentified. This sample is drawn from a study of post-analysis software for immune sequencing data. Study conclusions and caveats: Patients used several TRBV segments, including TRBV5-6, TRBV5-1 and TRBV20-1, more often than controls.

The junction had 5 bases not matched to a gene; V was cut back by 7 bases and J by 2 bases. This CDR3 contains 14 residues. Unique molecular identifiers had been added to the TCR beta cDNA libraries. TCRdb reanalysed the PCR reads using MiXCR and keeps one entry per CDR3 protein. The top ten clones hold approximately 4.5% of a sample with 750,000 to 950,000 distinct CDR3 sequences, approximately 57% of them seen once. Sequenced: blood. This clonotype was obtained from a girl between 5 and 17 years old with multiple sclerosis. J is TRBJ1-5 and V is TRBV12-3 or TRBV12-4; 7 nucleotides align to TRBD1. Here the CDR3 reads CASTGGQGNQPQHF. The CDR3 coding sequence is TGTGCCAGCACCGGTGGACAGGGCAATCAGCCCCAGCATTTT.